This TCR beta chain originates from a study of neurological immune-mediated disorders. This clonotype came up once. Antigen: not known. This could be a read error, since a much larger clone is one nucleotide away. The CDR3 covers 15 residues. V trimming: 5 bases; J trimming: 6 bases; junction bases outside the gene matches: 9. Study-level findings and limits: TCR clonal expansion peaked in HTLV-1-associated myelopathy patients and was lowest in multiple sclerosis patients.

The unsorted libraries originated from 2 million PBMCs that had been stored at -80 C. It was by 5'RACE with 10-nucleotide random UMIs that the cDNA was made. TCRdb reanalysed the 5' RACE reads using MiXCR and keeps one entry per CDR3 protein. There are tens of thousands of distinct CDR3 sequences in the sample; over 9% occur only once, and about 1.8% lies in the top ten. Material: PBMCs. This receptor was identified in a man aged 35-49 years in good health. The rearrangement joins TRBV12-3 or TRBV12-4 to TRBJ2-3, with 9 bases aligning to TRBD2. DNA for the CDR3: TGTGCCAGCAGTCCAGCGGGGGGCACCAGGGATACGCAGTATTTT. As protein: CASSPAGGTRDTQYF.